This T cell receptor beta chain was found in a study of molecular identifiers for immune sequencing clone quantification. On the study more broadly: In replicates, RNA from about 21,000 or 97,000 naive CD8 cells was divided five ways and four parts were sequenced.

Comment on this clonotype: Its antigen is undetermined.

TCRdb ran MiXCR on the PCR reads and lists one entry per CDR3 protein. The data contain tens of thousands of distinct CDR3 sequences, around 18% of them singletons. General observations from the study: Identical TCR molecules sharing a barcode could underestimate highly expanded clone sizes.

With RNA at 10%, 30% or 50%, naive CD8 libraries came from approximately 20,000 to 1,000,000 sorted cells. Germline CDR1 reads DFQATT; CDR2 reads SNEGSKA (reference sequence). This CDR3 region has 16 residues. The J segment lost 8 bases and the V segment lost 0 bases, leaving 12 bases of the junction unmatched. Sequencing used naive CD8+ T cells from blood, with Jurkat cell RNA spiked in. As for subset: FACS-sorted CD8+CD4-CCR7+CD45RA+ naive T cells. The gene calls are TRBV20-1 and TRBJ2-1, with TRBD2 identical over 8 bases. The clonotype comes from a human donor in good health. Some libraries in this study had Jurkat cell RNA spiked in. CDR3 sequence (DNA): TGCAGTGCTAGAGACGGGGGGGAGGTGTATTCCCATGAGCAGTTCTTC. This codes for CSARDGGEVYSHEQFF.